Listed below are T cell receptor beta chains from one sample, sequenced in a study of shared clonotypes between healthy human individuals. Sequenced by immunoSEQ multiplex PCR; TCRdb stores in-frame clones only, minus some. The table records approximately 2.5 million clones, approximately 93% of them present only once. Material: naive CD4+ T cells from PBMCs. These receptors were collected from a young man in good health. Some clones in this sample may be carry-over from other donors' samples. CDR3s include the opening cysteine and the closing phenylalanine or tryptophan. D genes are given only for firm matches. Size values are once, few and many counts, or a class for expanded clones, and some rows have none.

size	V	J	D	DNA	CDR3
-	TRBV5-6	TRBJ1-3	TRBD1	TGTGCCAGCAGCGTACAGGGGGCGCTGGGAAACACCATATATTTT	CASSVQGALGNTIYF
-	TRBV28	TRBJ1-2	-	TGTGCCAGCAGTTTATCGGGACACCTCGCTAACTATGGCTACACCTTC	CASSLSGHLANYGYTF
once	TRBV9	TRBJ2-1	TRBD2	TGTGCCAGCAGCGAGGGACTAGCGTGGAATGAGCAGTTCTTC	CASSEGLAWNEQFF
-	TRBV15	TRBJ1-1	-	TGTGCCACCAGCAGAGCAGGGGAAATGAACACTGAAGCTTTCTTT	CATSRAGEMNTEAFF
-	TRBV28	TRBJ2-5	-	TGTGCCAGCAGTTTATTTCCCGGCAAGGAGGAGACCCAGTACTTC	CASSLFPGKEETQYF
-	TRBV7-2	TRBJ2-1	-	TGTGCCAGCAGCTTAGCAGTGATCTACAATGAGCAGTTCTTC	CASSLAVIYNEQFF
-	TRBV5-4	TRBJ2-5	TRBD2	TGTGCCAGCAGCGCGACGTCTAGCGGCCAAGAGACCCAGTACTTC	CASSATSSGQETQYF
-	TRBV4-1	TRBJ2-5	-	TGCGCCAGCAGCCAAGTGAGCGGAGAGACCCAGTACTTC	CASSQVSGETQYF
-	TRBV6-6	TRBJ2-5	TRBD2	TGTGCCAGCAGTCCTGGGGCAGTCGGGAGGGAAGAGACCCAGTACTTC	CASSPGAVGREETQYF
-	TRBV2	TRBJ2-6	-	TGTGCCAGCTCACCATACTCTGGGGCCAACGTCCTGACTTTC	CASSPYSGANVLTF
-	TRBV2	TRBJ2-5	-	TGTGCCACCCGACAGATTCAAGAGACCCAGTACTTC	CATRQIQETQYF
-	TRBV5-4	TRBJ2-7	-	TGTGCCAGCAGCTTGCGTAGCGCGTCCTACGAGCAGTACTTC	CASSLRSASYEQYF